Listed below are T cell receptor beta chains from one sample, sequenced in a study of blood T cell repertoires in COVID-19. Produced via immunoSEQ multiplex PCR; TCRdb's table is partial and in-frame only. The sample carries over 100,000 clones, 80% to 90% recorded once. The sequencing input was peripheral blood. These receptors were collected from a human donor with acute or convalescent COVID-19. The donor label of this sample is uncertain. CDR3s include the opening cysteine and the closing phenylalanine or tryptophan. D genes are given only for firm matches. Expanded clones get a size class; other rows say once, few or many, or leave the size out.

J: TRBJ2-7
V: TRBV4-1
D: NA
size: NA
CDR3: CASSQVGNYEQYF
DNA: TGCGCCAGCAGCCAAGTCGGGAATTACGAGCAGTACTTC

J: TRBJ2-5
V: TRBV6-5
D: TRBD1
size: NA
CDR3: CASSIGTVQETQYF
DNA: TGTGCCAGCAGTATCGGGACAGTCCAAGAGACCCAGTACTTC

J: TRBJ2-7
V: TRBV19
D: TRBD2
size: NA
CDR3: CASSSQRGTYEQYF
DNA: TGTGCCAGTAGTTCCCAGCGGGGGACCTACGAGCAGTACTTC

J: TRBJ2-1
V: TRBV7-9
D: NA
size: NA
CDR3: CASSLIVHEQFF
DNA: TGTGCCAGCAGCTTAATAGTTCATGAGCAGTTCTTC

J: TRBJ1-6
V: TRBV7-9
D: NA
size: NA
CDR3: CASSLSLGSGALNNSPLHF
DNA: TGTGCCAGCAGCTTATCTTTGGGCTCAGGGGCACTGAATAATTCACCCCTCCACTTT

J: TRBJ2-5
V: TRBV18
D: TRBD2
size: NA
CDR3: CASSTIPSGGPQETQYF
DNA: TGTGCCAGCTCAACGATTCCCTCGGGAGGGCCCCAAGAGACCCAGTACTTC

J: TRBJ2-5
V: TRBV28
D: NA
size: NA
CDR3: CASRGETQYF
DNA: TGTGCCAGCCGGGGGGAGACCCAGTACTTC

J: TRBJ1-1
V: TRBV7-3
D: NA
size: NA
CDR3: CASSLQGSDTEAFF
DNA: TGTGCCAGCAGCTTACAGGGCTCGGACACTGAAGCTTTCTTT

J: TRBJ2-2
V: TRBV6-1
D: TRBD2
size: NA
CDR3: CASSEAGRGGTGELFF
DNA: TGTGCCAGCAGTGAAGCAGGGAGGGGAGGCACCGGGGAGCTGTTTTTT

J: TRBJ2-3
V: TRBV7-2
D: TRBD2
size: NA
CDR3: CASSFVGGTDTQYF
DNA: TGTGCCAGCAGCTTCGTCGGGGGGACAGATACGCAGTATTTT

J: TRBJ1-6
V: TRBV28
D: TRBD1
size: NA
CDR3: CASSYLSGTEISSYNSPLHF
DNA: TGTGCCAGCAGCTATCTTTCCGGGACAGAAATCAGCTCCTATAATTCACCCCTCCACTTT

J: TRBJ1-5
V: TRBV7-6
D: NA
size: NA
CDR3: CASSPGGLYQPQHF
DNA: TGTGCCAGCAGCCCCGGGGGACTGTATCAGCCCCAGCATTTT

J: TRBJ2-1
V: TRBV7-9
D: TRBD2
size: NA
CDR3: CASSWTSVYNEQFF
DNA: TGTGCCAGCAGCTGGACTAGCGTTTACAATGAGCAGTTCTTC

J: TRBJ1-2
V: TRBV27
D: TRBD1
size: NA
CDR3: CASRYTGGGGYTF
DNA: TGTGCCAGCAGATACACAGGGGGCGGGGGCTACACCTTC

J: TRBJ1-6
V: TRBV10-3
D: TRBD1
size: NA
CDR3: CAISESRTGGASSPLHF
DNA: TGTGCCATCAGTGAGTCACGGACAGGGGGTGCGTCTTCACCCCTCCACTTT

J: TRBJ1-6
V: TRBV7-9
D: TRBD1
size: NA
CDR3: CASSGTTGGGSPLHF
DNA: TGTGCCAGCAGCGGGACGACAGGGGGCGGTTCACCCCTCCACTTT

J: TRBJ2-1
V: TRBV5-1
D: TRBD2
size: NA
CDR3: CASSLAAGGYNEQFF
DNA: TGCGCCAGCAGCTTGGCGGCGGGAGGGTACAATGAGCAGTTCTTC

J: TRBJ2-7
V: TRBV28
D: TRBD1
size: NA
CDR3: CASSRPPGTGTYEQYF
DNA: TGTGCCAGCAGCCGACCACCCGGGACAGGGACCTACGAGCAGTACTTC

J: TRBJ2-7
V: TRBV6-2/TRBV6-3
D: TRBD1
size: few
CDR3: CASSHTGGFPYEQYF
DNA: TGTGCCAGCAGTCACACAGGGGGTTTCCCCTACGAGCAGTACTTC

J: TRBJ1-1
V: TRBV29-1
D: NA
size: once
CDR3: CSVEGTVMNTEAFF
DNA: TGCAGCGTTGAAGGAACAGTGATGAACACTGAAGCTTTCTTT

J: TRBJ2-5
V: TRBV9
D: TRBD1
size: NA
CDR3: CASSVGGTGRKETQYF
DNA: TGTGCCAGCAGCGTAGGGGGGACAGGGAGGAAAGAGACCCAGTACTTC

J: TRBJ1-2
V: TRBV7-2
D: NA
size: NA
CDR3: CASSLANYDYGYTF
DNA: TGTGCCAGCAGCTTAGCTAACTATGACTATGGCTACACCTTC

J: TRBJ2-1
V: TRBV7-2
D: NA
size: NA
CDR3: CASSFADYNEQFF
DNA: TGTGCCAGCAGCTTCGCGGACTACAATGAGCAGTTCTTC

J: TRBJ2-2
V: TRBV3-1/TRBV3-2
D: NA
size: NA
CDR3: CASSQQGLGELFF
DNA: TGTGCCAGCAGCCAACAGGGGCTCGGGGAGCTGTTTTTT

J: TRBJ1-4
V: TRBV4-2
D: TRBD1
size: NA
CDR3: CASSQGQGVSEKLFF
DNA: TGTGCCAGCAGCCAGGGACAGGGGGTGTCGGAAAAACTGTTTTTT

J: TRBJ2-5
V: TRBV6-2/TRBV6-3
D: TRBD2
size: NA
CDR3: CASSRAVAGGQETQYF
DNA: TGTGCCAGCAGCCGGGCCGTAGCGGGAGGGCAAGAGACCCAGTACTTC

J: TRBJ2-2
V: TRBV7-9
D: TRBD2
size: NA
CDR3: CASSLGSQASGRRAGELFF
DNA: TGTGCCAGCAGCTTAGGGTCCCAAGCTAGCGGGAGAAGAGCCGGGGAGCTGTTTTTT

J: TRBJ2-1
V: TRBV19
D: TRBD2
size: NA
CDR3: CASSPLWTSANEQFF
DNA: TGTGCCAGTAGCCCTCTATGGACTAGCGCGAATGAGCAGTTCTTC

J: TRBJ2-2
V: TRBV2
D: NA
size: NA
CDR3: CASTRENTGELFF
DNA: TGTGCCAGCACTCGGGAGAACACCGGGGAGCTGTTTTTT